Listed here is a single TCR beta chain. Antigen unknown. These data belong to a study of molecular identifiers for immune sequencing clone quantification. Notes on the study in general: Effector cells had over 97% of their molecules in clones above 20 RNA copies, while naive cells had under 1%. Sizes of highly expanded clones could be underestimated through identical TCRs sharing a barcode.

In preparing bulk TCR libraries, previously described methods and listed TCR primers were used. TCRdb reprocessed the PCR reads via MiXCR and lists one record per CDR3 protein. Among more than 85,000 distinct CDR3 sequences listed, 35% were seen once. Naive CD8 T cells underwent sorting with the CD8+CD4-CCR7+CD45RA+ definition. The specimen was naive CD8+ T cells from blood, with Jurkat cell RNA spiked in. Subset: FACS-sorted CD8+CD4-CCR7+CD45RA+ naive T cells. The source of this sequence is a human donor in good health. Some libraries in this study had Jurkat cell RNA spiked in.

DNA for the CDR3: TGTGCCAGTAGTATCGGGCCATACCCAAATGAGCAGTTCTTC. It translates to CASSIGPYPNEQFF. V is TRBV19 and J is TRBJ2-1; no reliable D call. The CDR3 extends over 14 amino acids. Trimming took off 3 bases at V and 7 bases at J, with 13 bases between the two ends. Germline V CDR1 and CDR2: LNHDA, SQIVND (reference sequence). Together with reference TRBV19 and TRBJ2-1, the CDR3 gives the full variable domain: DGGITQSPKYLFRKEGQNVTLSCEQNLNHDAMYWYRQDPGQGLRLIYYSQIVNDFQKGDIAEGYSVSREKKESFPLTVTSAQKNPTAFYLCASSIGPYPNEQFFGPGTRLTVL.